A single T cell receptor beta chain is shown here with its context. Its antigen is undetermined. The record originates from a study of cytomegalovirus exposure and HLA in healthy donors. Study-wide points: It emerged from a later analysis that several of the most significant clusters appeared to be linked to common viral pathogens. Certain indistinguishable V segments, among them TRBV6-2 and TRBV6-3, were excluded. According to an earlier analysis, most TCR beta V segments yielded productive rearrangements about 87% or about 30% of the time. A later analysis found most CMV-associated TCR beta chains apparently HLA-restricted.

The V end lost 3 bases, the J end lost 2 bases, and 13 bases lay between the germline ends. The CDR3 is 14 residues long. Germline CDR1 GTSNPN, CDR2 SVGIG (reference sequence). The study ran its PCR with 60 Vbeta and 13 Jbeta primers. Measured with immunoSEQ multiplex PCR; TCRdb has only the in-frame clones, and not every one. Altogether about 130,000 clones are present, around 83% being singletons, with the ten largest covering roughly 1.2%. Sequencing was carried out using PBMCs. The origin of this receptor is a girl aged 2-15 years in good health and CMV-seronegative. V and J are TRBV30 and TRBJ2-5; D might be TRBD1 (6 bases). The CDR3 nucleotides read TGTGCCTGGAGCCGGCAGCAGGGGCAAGAGACCCAGTACTTC. It specifies CAWSRQQGQETQYF.